Listed here are 2 T cell receptor beta chains from one sample, sequenced in a study of immune heterogeneity within non-small cell lung tumors. With 32 V and 13 J primers, multiplex PCR amplified the TCR beta CDR3. TCRdb itself ran the multiplex PCR reads through MiXCR, one entry per CDR3 protein. This sample has roughly 3,000 distinct CDR3 sequences, with around half found just once. As template, the study used bulk tumor genomic DNA at about 540 ng per sample. Surgery yielded several widely spaced biopsies per primary tumor. Enrolled individuals presented with untreated, newly diagnosed non-small cell lung cancer and received curative surgery. Sequenced input: lung tumor tissue. The receptors were gathered from a man between 60 and 75 years old with non-small cell lung cancer.

The rearrangement uses TRBV6-2 or TRBV6-3 and TRBJ1-2; tentative D call: TRBD1 (5 bases). Germline CDR1 reads MNHEY; CDR2 reads SVGEGT. The germline V and J ends were trimmed by 7 bases and 0 bases, with 15 bases remaining between them. The CDR3 is 15 residues long. Here the CDR3 DNA reads TGTGCCAGCACCCCCGACAGCCCGTCTAACTATGGCTACACCTTC. This translates into CASTPDSPSNYGYTF.

This clonotype is medium-sized (0.01 to 0.1%) by share. This chain uses TRBV10-3 with TRBJ2-1; 13 bases line up with TRBD2. The CDR3 totals 15 residues. The germline gives CDR1 ENHRY, CDR2 SYGVKD. V lost 10 bases and J lost 3; bases outside the gene matches: 6. The CDR3 DNA follows: TGTGCCACCCGGACTAGCGGGAGTCTCTACAATGAGCAGTTCTTC. Encoded protein: CATRTSGSLYNEQFF.